This T cell receptor beta chain was sequenced for a study of CD8 T cells in Susac syndrome. Study-level findings and limits: The study's TCR sequencing and HLA analysis covered a relatively small number of individuals, and the study acknowledged this.

RNA amounts of about 0.5 to 1 ug underwent reverse transcription with random hexamers. The immunoSEQ assay covered 54 Vbeta and 13 Jbeta segments for CDR3. TCRdb reprocessed the immunoSEQ multiplex PCR reads via MiXCR and lists one record per CDR3 protein. This sample has 150,000 to 200,000 distinct CDR3 sequences, with approximately 94% found just once. V was pared by 3 bases and J by 6 bases, with 6 bases between. The CDR3 has 12 amino acids. Sequencing of TCR beta, carried out with a high-throughput approach, was applied to CD8+ and CD4+ T cells from the blood. TEMRA cells were FACS-enriched, with CD8+ and CD4+ T cells isolated negatively. This clonotype was found a few times. The antigen is unknown.

The receptor comes from a human donor with multiple sclerosis. The chain has TRBV12-3 or TRBV12-4 and TRBJ1-5; D gene uncertain. What was sequenced was CD4+ T cells from PBMCs. The DNA of the CDR3 is TGTGCCAGCAGTTTTGGGCCTCAGCCCCAGCATTTT. Its translation: CASSFGPQPQHF.